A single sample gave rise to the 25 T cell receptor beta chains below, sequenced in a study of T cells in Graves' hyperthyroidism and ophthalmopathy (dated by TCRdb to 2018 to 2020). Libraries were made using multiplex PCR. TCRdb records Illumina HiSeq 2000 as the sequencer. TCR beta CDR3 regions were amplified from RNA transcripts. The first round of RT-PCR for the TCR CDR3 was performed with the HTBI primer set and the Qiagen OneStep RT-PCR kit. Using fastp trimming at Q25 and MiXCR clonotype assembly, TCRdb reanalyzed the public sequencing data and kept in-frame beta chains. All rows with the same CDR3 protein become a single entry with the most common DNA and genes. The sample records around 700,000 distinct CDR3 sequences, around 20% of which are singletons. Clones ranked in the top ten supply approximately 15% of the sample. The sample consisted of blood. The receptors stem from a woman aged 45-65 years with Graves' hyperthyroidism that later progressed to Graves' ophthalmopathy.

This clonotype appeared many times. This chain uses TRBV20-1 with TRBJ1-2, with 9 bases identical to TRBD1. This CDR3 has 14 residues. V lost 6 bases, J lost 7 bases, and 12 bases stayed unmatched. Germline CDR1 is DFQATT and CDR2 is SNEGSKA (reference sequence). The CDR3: CSAESRDREFGYTF. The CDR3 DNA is TGCAGTGCCGAGTCCAGGGACAGGGAATTTGGCTACACCTTC.

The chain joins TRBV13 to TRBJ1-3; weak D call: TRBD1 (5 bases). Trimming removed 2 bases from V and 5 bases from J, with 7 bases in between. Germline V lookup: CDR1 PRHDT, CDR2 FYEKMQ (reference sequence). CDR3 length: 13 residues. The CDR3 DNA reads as TGTGCCAGCAGCTTAACGGGGCGAAACACCATATATTTT. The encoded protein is CASSLTGRNTIYF.

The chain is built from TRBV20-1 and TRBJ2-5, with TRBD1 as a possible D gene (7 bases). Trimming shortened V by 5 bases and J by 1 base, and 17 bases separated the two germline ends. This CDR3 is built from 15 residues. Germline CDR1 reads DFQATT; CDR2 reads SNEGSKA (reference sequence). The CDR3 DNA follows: TGCAGTGCTCGAGGGGGCAGGGGAGGCCAAGAGACCCAGTACTTC. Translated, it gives CSARGGRGGQETQYF.

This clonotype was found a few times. The CDR3 nucleotides are TGTGCCATAGGCCCGAATAATGAAAAACTGTTTTTT. Amino acid sequence: CAIGPNNEKLFF. This chain joins TRBV6-1 and TRBJ1-4, with D uncertain. V lost 10 bases, J lost 4 bases, and 10 bases lay in between. The CDR3 runs to 12 residues. Germline CDR1 MNHNS, CDR2 SASEGT.

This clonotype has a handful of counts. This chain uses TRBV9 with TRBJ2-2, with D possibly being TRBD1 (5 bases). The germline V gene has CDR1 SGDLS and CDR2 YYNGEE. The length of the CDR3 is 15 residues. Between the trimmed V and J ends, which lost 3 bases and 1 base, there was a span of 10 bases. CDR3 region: CASSEGHRNTGELFF. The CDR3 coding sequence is TGTGCCAGCAGCGAGGGGCACCGGAACACCGGGGAGCTGTTTTTT.

In DNA, the CDR3 is TGTGCCAGCACCTGGGGACAGGGTAACACTGAAGCTTTCTTT. It encodes CASTWGQGNTEAFF. The rearrangement joins TRBV12-3 or TRBV12-4 to TRBJ1-1, with 9 positions matching TRBD1. V lost 7 bases and J lost 2; bases outside the gene matches: 5. This CDR3 is built from 14 residues.

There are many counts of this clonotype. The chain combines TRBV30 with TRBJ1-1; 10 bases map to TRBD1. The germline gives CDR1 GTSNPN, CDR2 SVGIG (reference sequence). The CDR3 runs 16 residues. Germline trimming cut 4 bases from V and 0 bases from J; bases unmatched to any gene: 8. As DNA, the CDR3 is TGTGCCTGGAACCTCGGGACAGGGGTCATGAACACTGAAGCTTTCTTT. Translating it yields CAWNLGTGVMNTEAFF.

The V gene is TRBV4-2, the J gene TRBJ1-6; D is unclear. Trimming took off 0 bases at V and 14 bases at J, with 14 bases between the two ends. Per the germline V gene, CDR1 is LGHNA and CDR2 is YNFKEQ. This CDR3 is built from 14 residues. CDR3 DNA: TGTGCCAGCAGCCAAGATCGTCTCATGGCAGCCCTCCACTTT. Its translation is CASSQDRLMAALHF.

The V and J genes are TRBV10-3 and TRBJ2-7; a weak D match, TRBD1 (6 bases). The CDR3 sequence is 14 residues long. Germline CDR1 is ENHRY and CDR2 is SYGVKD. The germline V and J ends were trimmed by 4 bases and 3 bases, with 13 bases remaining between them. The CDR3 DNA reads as TGTGCCATCAGTGCAGGGGACGATAGCTACGAGCAGTACTTC. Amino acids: CAISAGDDSYEQYF.

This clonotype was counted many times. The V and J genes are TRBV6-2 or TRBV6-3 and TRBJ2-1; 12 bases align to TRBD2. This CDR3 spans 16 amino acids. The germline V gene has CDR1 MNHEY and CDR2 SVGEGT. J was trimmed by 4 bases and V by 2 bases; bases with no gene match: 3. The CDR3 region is CASSYEGLAGYNEQFF. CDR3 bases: TGTGCCAGCAGTTACGAAGGACTAGCGGGGTACAATGAGCAGTTCTTC.

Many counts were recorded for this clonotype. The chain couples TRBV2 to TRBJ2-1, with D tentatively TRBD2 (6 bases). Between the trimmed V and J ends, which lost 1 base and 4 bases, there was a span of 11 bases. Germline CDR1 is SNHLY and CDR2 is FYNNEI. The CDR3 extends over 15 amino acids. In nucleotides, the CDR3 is TGTGCCAGCAGTGAAGGGCTAGCGAAATACAATGAGCAGTTCTTC. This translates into CASSEGLAKYNEQFF.

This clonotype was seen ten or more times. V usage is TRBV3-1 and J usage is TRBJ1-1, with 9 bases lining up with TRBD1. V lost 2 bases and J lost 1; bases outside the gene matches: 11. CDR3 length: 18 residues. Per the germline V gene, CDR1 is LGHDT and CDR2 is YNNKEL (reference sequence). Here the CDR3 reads CASSQSFGGQGGNTEAFF. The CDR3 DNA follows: TGTGCCAGCAGCCAATCGTTCGGGGGACAGGGAGGGAACACTGAAGCTTTCTTT.

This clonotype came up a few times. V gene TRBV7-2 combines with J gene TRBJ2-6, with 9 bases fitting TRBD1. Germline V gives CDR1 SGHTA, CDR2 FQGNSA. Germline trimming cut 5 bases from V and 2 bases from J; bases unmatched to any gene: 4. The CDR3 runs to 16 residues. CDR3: CASSIQGAAGANVLTF. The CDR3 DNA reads TGTGCCAGCAGCATACAGGGGGCTGCTGGGGCCAACGTCCTGACTTTC.

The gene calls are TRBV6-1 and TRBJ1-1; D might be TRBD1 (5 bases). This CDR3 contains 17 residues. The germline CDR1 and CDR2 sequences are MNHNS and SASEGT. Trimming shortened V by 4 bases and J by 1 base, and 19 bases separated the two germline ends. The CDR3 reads CASSVWDPTEPNTEAFF. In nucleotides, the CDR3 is TGTGCCAGCAGTGTCTGGGACCCTACCGAACCGAACACTGAAGCTTTCTTT.

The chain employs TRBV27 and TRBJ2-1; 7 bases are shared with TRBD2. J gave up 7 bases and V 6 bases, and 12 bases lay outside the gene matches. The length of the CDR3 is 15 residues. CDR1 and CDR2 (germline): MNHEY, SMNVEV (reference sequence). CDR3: CASSPGLEPFNEQFF. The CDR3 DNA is TGTGCCAGCAGCCCCGGACTAGAGCCCTTTAATGAGCAGTTCTTC.

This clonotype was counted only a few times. CDR3 protein: CASASTGENTEAFF. CDR3 bases: TGTGCCAGCGCATCGACAGGCGAGAACACTGAAGCTTTCTTT. The V call is TRBV25-1, the J call TRBJ1-1; possibly TRBD1 for D (6 bases). V was cut by 8 bases and J by 1 base, with 14 bases left in between. The germline V gene has CDR1 MGHDK and CDR2 SYGVNS. The CDR3 contains 14 residues.

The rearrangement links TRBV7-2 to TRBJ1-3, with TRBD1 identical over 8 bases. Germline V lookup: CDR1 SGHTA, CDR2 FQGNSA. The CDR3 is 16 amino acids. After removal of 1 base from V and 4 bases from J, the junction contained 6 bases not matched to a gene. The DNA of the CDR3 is TGTGCCAGCAGCTTAGAACCGACAGGGGAAGGAAACACCATATATTTT. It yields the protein CASSLEPTGEGNTIYF.

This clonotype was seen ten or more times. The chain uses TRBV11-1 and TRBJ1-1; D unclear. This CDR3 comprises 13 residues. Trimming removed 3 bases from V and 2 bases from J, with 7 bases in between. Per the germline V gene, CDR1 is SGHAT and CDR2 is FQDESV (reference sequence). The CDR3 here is CASSFRPNTEAFF. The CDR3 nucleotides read TGTGCCAGCAGCTTCAGACCCAACACTGAAGCTTTCTTT.

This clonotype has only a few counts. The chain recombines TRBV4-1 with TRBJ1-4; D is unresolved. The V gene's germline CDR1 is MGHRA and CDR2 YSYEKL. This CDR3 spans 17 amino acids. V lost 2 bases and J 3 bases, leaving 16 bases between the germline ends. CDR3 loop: CASSQFTRGPSNEKLFF. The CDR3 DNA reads TGCGCCAGCAGCCAATTTACTCGCGGGCCTTCTAATGAAAAACTGTTTTTT.

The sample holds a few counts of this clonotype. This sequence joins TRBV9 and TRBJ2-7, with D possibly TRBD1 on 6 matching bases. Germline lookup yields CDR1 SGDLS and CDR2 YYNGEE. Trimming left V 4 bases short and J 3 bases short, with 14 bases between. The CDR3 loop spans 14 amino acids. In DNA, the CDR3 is TGTGCCAGCAGCTTCCGGGACATCAACTACGAGCAGTACTTC. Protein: CASSFRDINYEQYF.

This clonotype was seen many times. CDR3 sequence reads: CASSPPTGTGHNEQFF. The CDR3 DNA reads TGTGCCAGCAGCCCCCCAACCGGGACAGGGCACAATGAGCAGTTCTTC. This chain uses TRBV7-2 with TRBJ2-1; TRBD1 aligns across 9 bases. Per germline, CDR1 SGHTA and CDR2 FQGNSA. Losses at the gene ends were 5 bases for V and 5 bases for J; bases not matched to a gene: 10. This CDR3 spans 16 amino acids.

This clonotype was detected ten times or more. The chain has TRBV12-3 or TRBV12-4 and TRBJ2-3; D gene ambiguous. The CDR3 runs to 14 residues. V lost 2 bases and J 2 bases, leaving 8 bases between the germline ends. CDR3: CASSLKQYTDTQYF. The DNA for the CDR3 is TGTGCCAGCAGTTTAAAACAGTACACAGATACGCAGTATTTT.

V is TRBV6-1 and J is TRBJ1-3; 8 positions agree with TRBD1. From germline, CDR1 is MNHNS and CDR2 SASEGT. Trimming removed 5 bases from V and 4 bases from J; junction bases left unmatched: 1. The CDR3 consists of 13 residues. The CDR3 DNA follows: TGTGCCAGCAGTCGGGACAGGGGAAACACCATATATTTT. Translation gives CASSRDRGNTIYF.

The CDR3 DNA reads TGCAGCGGATGGACAGGGGGAGACTATGGCTACACCTTC. This gives the protein CSGWTGGDYGYTF. The chain couples TRBV29-1 to TRBJ1-2; TRBD1 aligns across 10 bases. Germline V gene sequence: CDR1 SQVTM, CDR2 ANQGSEA. This CDR3 region has 13 residues. Germline trimming cut 7 bases from V and 3 bases from J; bases unmatched to any gene: 5.

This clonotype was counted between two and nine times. CDR3 sequence reads: CASSLDRGQQPQHF. The CDR3 bases are TGCGCCAGCAGCCTCGACAGGGGGCAACAGCCCCAGCATTTT. The chain links TRBV4-1 to TRBJ1-5; 10 bases line up with TRBD1. Germline V gene data show CDR1 as MGHRA and CDR2 as YSYEKL. This CDR3 contains 14 residues. After removal of 4 bases from V and 7 bases from J, the junction contained 4 bases not matched to a gene.